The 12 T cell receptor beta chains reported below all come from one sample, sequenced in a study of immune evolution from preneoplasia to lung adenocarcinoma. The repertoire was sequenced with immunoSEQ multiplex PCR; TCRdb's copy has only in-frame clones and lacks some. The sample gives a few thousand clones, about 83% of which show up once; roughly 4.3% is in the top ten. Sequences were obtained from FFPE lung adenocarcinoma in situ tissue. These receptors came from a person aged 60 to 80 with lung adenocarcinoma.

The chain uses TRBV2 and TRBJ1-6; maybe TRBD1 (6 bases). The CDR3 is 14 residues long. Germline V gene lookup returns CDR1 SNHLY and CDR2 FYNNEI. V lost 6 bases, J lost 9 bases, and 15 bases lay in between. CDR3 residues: CASRPTGPPSPLHF. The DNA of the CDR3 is TGTGCCAGCAGACCTACAGGGCCCCCTTCACCCCTCCACTTT.

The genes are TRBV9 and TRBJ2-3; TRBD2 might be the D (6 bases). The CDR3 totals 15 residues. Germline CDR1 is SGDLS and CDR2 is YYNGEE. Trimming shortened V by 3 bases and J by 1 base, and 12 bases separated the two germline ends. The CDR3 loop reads CASSARGRGTDTQYF. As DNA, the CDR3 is TGTGCCAGCAGCGCGCGGGGTAGGGGCACAGATACGCAGTATTTT.

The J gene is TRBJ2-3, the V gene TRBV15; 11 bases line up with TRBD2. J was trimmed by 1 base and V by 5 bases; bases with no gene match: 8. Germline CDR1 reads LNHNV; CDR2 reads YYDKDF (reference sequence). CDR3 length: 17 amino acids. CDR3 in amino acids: CATSSELAGVGTDTQYF. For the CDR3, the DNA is TGTGCCACCAGCTCGGAACTAGCGGGAGTGGGCACAGATACGCAGTATTTT.

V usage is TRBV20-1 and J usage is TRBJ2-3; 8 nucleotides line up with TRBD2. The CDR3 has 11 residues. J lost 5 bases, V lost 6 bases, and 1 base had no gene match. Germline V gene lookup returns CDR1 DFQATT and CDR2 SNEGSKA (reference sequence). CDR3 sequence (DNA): TGCAGTGCCGGGACTAGAGATACGCAGTATTTT. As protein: CSAGTRDTQYF.

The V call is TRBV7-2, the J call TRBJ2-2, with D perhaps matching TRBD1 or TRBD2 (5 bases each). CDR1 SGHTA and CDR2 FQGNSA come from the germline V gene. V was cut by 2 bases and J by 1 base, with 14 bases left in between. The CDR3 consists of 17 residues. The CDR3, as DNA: TGTGCCAGCAGCTTAAGTTGGGACGGTTTGAACACCGGGGAGCTGTTTTTT. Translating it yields CASSLSWDGLNTGELFF. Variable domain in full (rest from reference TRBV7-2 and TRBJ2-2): GAGVSQSPSNKVTEKGKDVELRCDPISGHTALYWYRQSLGQGLEFLIYFQGNSAPDKSGLPSDRFSAERTGGSVSTLTIQRTQQEDSAVYLCASSLSWDGLNTGELFFGEGSRLTVL.

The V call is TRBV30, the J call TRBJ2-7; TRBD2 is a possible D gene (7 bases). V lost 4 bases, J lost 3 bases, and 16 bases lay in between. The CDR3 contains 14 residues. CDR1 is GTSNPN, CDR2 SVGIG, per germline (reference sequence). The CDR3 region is CAWNEGGYYYEQYF. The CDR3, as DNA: TGTGCCTGGAATGAGGGGGGGTATTACTACGAGCAGTACTTC.

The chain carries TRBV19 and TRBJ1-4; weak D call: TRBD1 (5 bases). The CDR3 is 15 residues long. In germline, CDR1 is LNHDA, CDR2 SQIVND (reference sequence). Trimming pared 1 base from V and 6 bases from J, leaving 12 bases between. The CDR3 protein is CASSIVGGGHEKLFF. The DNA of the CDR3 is TGTGCCAGTAGTATAGTCGGGGGGGGACATGAAAAACTGTTTTTT.

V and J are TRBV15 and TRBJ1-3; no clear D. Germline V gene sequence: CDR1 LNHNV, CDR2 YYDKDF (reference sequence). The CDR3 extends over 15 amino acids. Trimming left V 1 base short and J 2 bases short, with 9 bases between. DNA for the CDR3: TGTGCCACCAGCAGAGGGCCGGGCCCTGGAAACACCATATATTTT. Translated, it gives CATSRGPGPGNTIYF.

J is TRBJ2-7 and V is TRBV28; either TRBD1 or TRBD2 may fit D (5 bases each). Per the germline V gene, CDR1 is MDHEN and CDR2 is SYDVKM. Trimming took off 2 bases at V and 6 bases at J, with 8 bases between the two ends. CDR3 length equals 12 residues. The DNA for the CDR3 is TGTGCCAGCAGTTTAGGGGGACGCGAGCAGTACTTC. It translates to CASSLGGREQYF.

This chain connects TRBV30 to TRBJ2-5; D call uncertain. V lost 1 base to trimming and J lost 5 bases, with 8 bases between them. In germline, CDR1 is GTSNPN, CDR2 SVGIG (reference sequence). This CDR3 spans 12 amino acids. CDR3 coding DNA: TGTGCCTGGAGTGAGGCTTGGGAGACCCAGTACTTC. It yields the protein CAWSEAWETQYF.

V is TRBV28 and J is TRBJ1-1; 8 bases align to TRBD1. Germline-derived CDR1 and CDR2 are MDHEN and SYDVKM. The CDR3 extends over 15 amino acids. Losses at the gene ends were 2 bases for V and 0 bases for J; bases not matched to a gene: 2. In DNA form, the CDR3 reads TGTGCCAGCAGTTTAGCGGGACAGGTGAACACTGAAGCTTTCTTT. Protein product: CASSLAGQVNTEAFF.

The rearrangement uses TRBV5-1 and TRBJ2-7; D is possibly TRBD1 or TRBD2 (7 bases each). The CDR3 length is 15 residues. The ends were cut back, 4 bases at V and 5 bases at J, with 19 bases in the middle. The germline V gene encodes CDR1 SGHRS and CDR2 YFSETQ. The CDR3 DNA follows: TGCGCCAGCAGCGGAACGACAGGGAGGGGCAACGAGCAGTACTTC. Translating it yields CASSGTTGRGNEQYF.